The 24 T cell receptor beta chains below were found in one sample sequenced in a study of CXCR3-negative and CXCR3-positive naive CD8 T cells. General study points: Comparison of naive cells showed more hydrophobic TRB CDR3s in CXCR3-positive than in CXCR3-negative naive cells.

These receptors are not linked to any known antigen. Through 5' RACE with UMI labels, the TRB cDNA libraries were prepared. After re-calling the 5' RACE reads, TCRdb lists one entry per CDR3 protein, DNA absent. The sample holds about 70,000 distinct CDR3 sequences. The material sequenced was naive CXCR3+ CD8+ T cells from blood. The subset was: CD45RO-CCR7+CD27+CD95- naive CD8+ T cells expressing CXCR3 (TNR3+). These receptor sequences come from a human donor in good health. Some clones in this sample may be carry-over from other donors' samples.

This rearrangement joins TRBV27 to TRBJ1-2; the D call from TCRdb, TRBD1, cannot be confirmed without DNA. The CDR3 runs 15 residues. The germline V gene has CDR1 MNHEY and CDR2 SMNVEV (reference sequence). This CDR3 is CASSLGTARDYGYTF.

The V call is TRBV11-2, the J call TRBJ2-7. The CDR3 has 14 residues. The germline CDR1 and CDR2 sequences are SGHAT and FQNNGV. The CDR3 sequence is CASSFNGVSYEQYF.

The rearrangement links TRBV13 to TRBJ2-7; there is no DNA to check the TCRdb D call of TRBD2. The CDR3 contains 15 residues. Per germline, CDR1 PRHDT and CDR2 FYEKMQ (reference sequence). This chain's CDR3 is CASSLASGGNYEQYF.

The genes are TRBV7-9 and TRBJ2-2. The CDR3 consists of 12 residues. Germline lookup yields CDR1 SEHNR and CDR2 FQNEAQ (reference sequence). This chain's CDR3 is CASSSRTGELFF.

The chain employs TRBV19 and TRBJ1-5. Germline CDR1 reads LNHDA; CDR2 reads SQIVND (reference sequence). This CDR3 is built from 12 residues. The CDR3 loop is CASSTGYQPQHF.

The chain joins TRBV7-9 to TRBJ2-7; as DNA is missing, the TRBD1 call by TCRdb cannot be tested. Germline loops: CDR1 SEHNR, CDR2 FQNEAQ (reference sequence). The CDR3 runs 14 residues. The CDR3 sequence: CASSLRDNPYEQYF. Full variable domain (remainder filled in from reference TRBV7-9 and TRBJ2-7): DTGVSQNPRHKITKRGQNVTFRCDPISEHNRLYWYRQTLGQGPEFLTYFQNEAQLEKSRLLSDRFSAERPKGSFSTLEIQRTEQGDSAMYLCASSLRDNPYEQYFGPGTRLTVT.

V gene TRBV2 combines with J gene TRBJ1-2; TCRdb's D call of TRBD1 is untestable without DNA. This CDR3 has 18 residues. CDR1 is SNHLY, CDR2 FYNNEI, per germline. CDR3 in amino acids: CASSDSGGRDELSYGYTF.

This chain uses TRBV28 with TRBJ2-7; TCRdb designates TRBD2, a call that cannot be tested without DNA. The CDR3 has 14 amino acids. The germline V gene has CDR1 MDHEN and CDR2 SYDVKM. CDR3 amino acids: CASTWDLRGREQYF.

The gene calls are TRBV12-3 or TRBV12-4 and TRBJ1-5. The CDR3 loop spans 11 amino acids. The CDR3 spells CASSRNQPQHF.

The chain uses TRBV7-9 and TRBJ1-5. Germline CDR1 SEHNR, CDR2 FQNEAQ (reference sequence). This CDR3 has 14 amino acids. Here the CDR3 reads CASSLAQAGQPQHF.

This chain uses TRBV28 with TRBJ2-1; TCRdb reports TRBD1, a call that lacks DNA to check it against. Germline loops: CDR1 MDHEN, CDR2 SYDVKM. CDR3 length: 15 amino acids. The CDR3 protein is CASSLRGTFYNEQFF. Full variable domain (rest looked up from reference TRBV28 and TRBJ2-1): DVKVTQSSRYLVKRTGEKVFLECVQDMDHENMFWYRQDPGLGLRLIYFSYDVKMKEKGDIPEGYSVSREKKERFSLILESASTNQTSMYLCASSLRGTFYNEQFFGPGTRLTVL.

This chain joins TRBV5-5 and TRBJ2-3. This CDR3 contains 15 residues. Germline lookup yields CDR1 SGHKS and CDR2 YYEKEE (reference sequence). The CDR3 loop reads CASSFYHSYTDTQYF.

V and J are TRBV7-3 and TRBJ2-1. Germline values: CDR1 SGHTA, CDR2 FQGTGA. The CDR3 length is 13 residues. CDR3 region: CASSLFGFNEQFF.

J is TRBJ2-1 and V is TRBV20-1; no DNA is available, so the TRBD1 call from TCRdb remains unchecked. Germline CDR1 DFQATT, CDR2 SNEGSKA (reference sequence). The CDR3 contains 14 residues. This CDR3 is CSAPAGFSYNEQFF.

V is TRBV14 and J is TRBJ2-3; TCRdb designates TRBD2, a call that cannot be tested without DNA. The germline V gene has CDR1 SGHDN and CDR2 FVKESK. The CDR3 runs to 17 residues. The CDR3 region is CASSQEVAGGNTDTQYF.

This sequence joins TRBV23-1 and TRBJ2-7. TRBV23-1 is flagged as an ORF with uncertain function. The CDR3 length is 14 residues. This CDR3 reads CASSQARSFYEQYF.

This chain uses TRBV7-8 with TRBJ2-1; the TCRdb D gene call, TRBD1, has no DNA to confirm it. The CDR3 consists of 13 residues. Germline V lookup: CDR1 SGHVS, CDR2 FQNEAQ. CDR3 protein: CASFGQIYNEQFF.

The chain uses TRBV7-9 and TRBJ1-4. CDR1 and CDR2 from the germline V gene are SEHNR and FQNEAQ (reference sequence). CDR3 length equals 15 residues. This chain's CDR3 is CASSGRETLNEKLFF.

CDR3 region: CASSYRGLTYEQYF. The chain joins TRBV28 to TRBJ2-7; the TRBD1 assignment by TCRdb is unverifiable without DNA. Germline lookup yields CDR1 MDHEN and CDR2 SYDVKM. This CDR3 is 14 amino acids long.

This chain joins TRBV7-2 and TRBJ2-7; TCRdb's D call, TRBD1, is unchecked because there is no DNA. From germline, CDR1 is SGHTA and CDR2 FQGNSA. This CDR3 spans 13 amino acids. The CDR3 loop reads CASSDSRGFEQYF.

The chain combines TRBV12-3 or TRBV12-4 with TRBJ2-7. The CDR3 sequence is 13 residues long. The CDR3 protein is CASSLAISYEQYF.

The chain couples TRBV23-1 to TRBJ2-2; lacking DNA, the TRBD1 call made by TCRdb goes unchecked. TRBV23-1 is annotated as an ORF whose role is uncertain. The CDR3 contains 19 residues. The CDR3 region is CASSQRRTPTGDNTGELFF.

The chain is built from TRBV5-6 and TRBJ2-7; TCRdb lists TRBD1, though no DNA is available to test this call. The CDR3 spans 15 residues. Germline CDR1 and CDR2: SGHDT and YYEEEE. This chain's CDR3 is CASTRRGGRTDEQYF.

This chain links TRBV28 with TRBJ2-6. The CDR3 sequence is 16 residues long. Per germline, CDR1 MDHEN and CDR2 SYDVKM. The chain's CDR3 is CAPVPPHSPGANVLTF. The full variable domain, in which reference TRBV28 and TRBJ2-6 provide the parts outside the CDR3, is DVKVTQSSRYLVKRTGEKVFLECVQDMDHENMFWYRQDPGLGLRLIYFSYDVKMKEKGDIPEGYSVSREKKERFSLILESASTNQTSMYLCAPVPPHSPGANVLTFGAGSRLTVL.